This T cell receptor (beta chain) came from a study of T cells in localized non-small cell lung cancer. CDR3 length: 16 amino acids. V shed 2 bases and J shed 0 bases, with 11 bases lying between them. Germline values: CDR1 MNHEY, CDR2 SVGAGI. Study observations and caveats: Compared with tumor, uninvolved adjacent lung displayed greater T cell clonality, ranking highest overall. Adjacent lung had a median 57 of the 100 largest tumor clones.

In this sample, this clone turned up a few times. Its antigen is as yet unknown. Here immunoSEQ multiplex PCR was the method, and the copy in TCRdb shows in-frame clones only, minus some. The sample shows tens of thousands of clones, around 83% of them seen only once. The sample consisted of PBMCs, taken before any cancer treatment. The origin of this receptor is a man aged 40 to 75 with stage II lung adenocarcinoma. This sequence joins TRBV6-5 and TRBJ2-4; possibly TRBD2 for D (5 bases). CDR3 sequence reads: CASSYAGRRAKNIQYF. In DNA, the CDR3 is TGTGCCAGCAGTTACGCGGGCAGGAGAGCCAAAAACATTCAGTACTTC.